One sample yielded the 9 T cell receptor beta chains listed below, sequenced in a study of blood T cells in healthy people across ages (dated by TCRdb to the mid-2010s). The method was 5' RACE. This sample was sequenced with an Illumina HiSeq 2500. The second PCR ran for about 7 to 11 cycles and used a J-beta primer mix along with a sample-barcoded 5' primer. The raw public reads went through TCRdb reprocessing: fastp at Q25, MiXCR clone calling, in-frame beta chains kept. Every CDR3 protein is listed once, alongside the most common genes and DNA of its rows. The sample table contains about 560,000 distinct CDR3 sequences; only one count was recorded for around 27% of them. The top ten constitute over 3.5% of the sample. The same data also went into a second study, on T cells of mothers and their children.

Material: blood. The receptors come from a boy aged 2-9 years in good health.

The rearrangement joins TRBV20-1 to TRBJ2-3; TRBD2 matches at 15 bases. The germline V gene encodes CDR1 DFQATT and CDR2 SNEGSKA (reference sequence). This CDR3 has 16 amino acids. Germline trimming cut 2 bases from V and 4 bases from J; bases unmatched to any gene: 4. CDR3 coding DNA: TGCAGTGCTAGAACTGGACTAGCGGGAGGGTCAGATACGCAGTATTTT. Protein: CSARTGLAGGSDTQYF.

The rearrangement links TRBV25-1 to TRBJ2-1, with 9 bases matching TRBD2. Unmatched junction bases numbered 9, after V lost 6 bases and J lost 0 bases. Germline assignment: CDR1 MGHDK and CDR2 SYGVNS. The CDR3 runs 17 residues. As DNA, the CDR3 is TGTGCCAGCAGACCCGGCCTTAGCGGGAGCTCCTACAATGAGCAGTTCTTC. Protein product: CASRPGLSGSSYNEQFF. Together with reference TRBV25-1 and TRBJ2-1, the CDR3 gives the full variable domain: EADIYQTPRYLVIGTGKKITLECSQTMGHDKMYWYQQDPGMELHLIHYSYGVNSTEKGDLSSESTVSRIRTEHFPLTLESARPSHTSQYLCASRPGLSGSSYNEQFFGPGTRLTVL.

The J gene is TRBJ1-2, the V gene TRBV10-3; D gene unclear. V lost 1 base, J lost 1 base, and 16 bases lay in between. Germline-derived CDR1 and CDR2 are ENHRY and SYGVKD. This CDR3 contains 17 residues. CDR3 region: CAISELNMAPDNYGYTF. CDR3 bases: TGTGCCATCAGTGAGTTAAACATGGCCCCGGATAACTATGGCTACACCTTC.

On this clonotype itself: One end of the junction does not line up with germline, which may come from a read error. This rearrangement joins TRBV7-7 to TRBJ2-2; 7 bases are a match to TRBD1. Germline CDR1 is SSHAT and CDR2 is FNYEAQ (reference sequence). The CDR3 consists of 15 residues. This CDR3 is CASSITGANTGELFF. DNA of the CDR3: TGTGCTAGCAGCATAACAGGGGCCAACACCGGGGAGCTGTTTTTT.

The table lists this clonotype with a few counts. Germline is not matched at one junction end, which may reflect a read error. This chain joins TRBV29-1 and TRBJ2-3, with TRBD2 identical over 13 bases. The length of the CDR3 is 14 residues. Germline V gene sequence: CDR1 SQVTM, CDR2 ANQGSEA. The CDR3 is CGVALAGGPDTQYF. CDR3 nucleotide sequence: TGCGGCGTTGCACTAGCGGGGGGGCCAGATACGCAGTATTTT.

In its sample, this clonotype was seen a few times. The chain carries TRBV12-5 and TRBJ1-2; D perhaps matches TRBD1 (5 bases). Per germline, CDR1 LGHNT and CDR2 FRNRAP. CDR3 length: 14 amino acids. The germline V and J ends were trimmed by 5 bases and 4 bases, with 14 bases remaining between them. CDR3 sequence: CASGQAGVPYGYTF. CDR3 in DNA: TGTGCTAGTGGTCAAGCGGGGGTTCCCTATGGCTACACCTTC.

In its sample, this clonotype was seen a few times. The chain couples TRBV6-2 or TRBV6-3 to TRBJ2-1, with TRBD2 matching over 8 bases. V lost 0 bases, J lost 0 bases, and 7 bases stayed unmatched. The CDR3 has 18 residues. Germline V gene lookup returns CDR1 MNHEY and CDR2 SVGEGT. The CDR3 loop reads CASSYSTLAAGSYNEQFF. CDR3 coding DNA: TGTGCCAGCAGTTACTCGACACTAGCGGCCGGCTCCTACAATGAGCAGTTCTTC.

This clonotype has a handful of counts. The V call is TRBV28, the J call TRBJ2-1; 8 positions match TRBD2. V dropped 5 bases and J dropped 6; count of bases not matched to a gene: 6. Germline CDR1 reads MDHEN; CDR2 reads SYDVKM. This CDR3 contains 14 residues. The CDR3 is CASSRRGGRNEQFF. The DNA of the CDR3 is TGTGCCAGCAGTCGACGGGGGGGGCGCAATGAGCAGTTCTTC.

V is TRBV11-2 and J is TRBJ2-1, with D perhaps TRBD1 (6 bases). Trimming shortened V by 6 bases and J by 5 bases, and 17 bases separated the two germline ends. This CDR3 contains 15 residues. Germline CDR1 reads SGHAT; CDR2 reads FQNNGV. The CDR3 DNA follows: TGTGCCAGCAGTCCTCAGGGGATAAGCAACAATGAGCAGTTCTTC. It encodes CASSPQGISNNEQFF. The full variable domain, completed using reference TRBV11-2 and TRBJ2-1, is EAGVAQSPRYKIIEKRQSVAFWCNPISGHATLYWYQQILGQGPKLLIQFQNNGVVDDSQLPKDRFSAERLKGVDSTLKIQPAKLEDSAVYLCASSPQGISNNEQFFGPGTRLTVL.